These 13 T cell receptor beta chains were sequenced from one sample in a study of T-cell memory formation after mild COVID-19. TCRdb re-called the 5' RACE reads through MiXCR, storing one row per CDR3 protein. The sample gives some 100,000 distinct CDR3 sequences, more than 9.5% of which show up once; approximately 40% is in the top ten. Sequenced input: PBMCs or a T cell subset sorted from them (not recorded which). The receptors come from a man aged 18 to 35 who had mild COVID-19 (a few samples of this study predate the infection). Cell type and time point are not known.

The CDR3 bases are TGTGCCAGCAGCTCCCTGACAGGGGATGGATATAATGAGCAGTTCTTC. The encoded protein is CASSSLTGDGYNEQFF. The gene calls are TRBV7-9 and TRBJ2-1, with TRBD1 matching over 8 bases. Trimming took 4 bases from V and 7 from J; bases not matched to a gene: 12. Germline CDR1 is SEHNR and CDR2 is FQNEAQ (reference sequence). The CDR3 has 16 residues.

This clonotype is judged medium-sized. The chain joins TRBV5-1 to TRBJ1-2, with 9 bases that match TRBD1. The CDR3 contains 16 residues. V dropped 0 bases and J dropped 1; count of bases not matched to a gene: 4. Looked up from germline, CDR1 is SGHRS and CDR2 is YFSETQ. CDR3 protein: CASSLGWTGVNYGYTF. In nucleotides, the CDR3 is TGCGCCAGCAGCTTGGGCTGGACAGGGGTTAACTATGGCTACACCTTC.

This clonotype was counted ten times or more. V is TRBV4-1 and J is TRBJ2-1; 8 nucleotides match TRBD1. The CDR3 contains 19 residues. J lost 6 bases, V lost 3 bases, and 19 bases had no gene match. The germline V gene encodes CDR1 MGHRA and CDR2 YSYEKL. The CDR3 nucleotides read TGCGCCAGCAGCCATGGAGCAGGGGGCGCGAGGAATTACCGCAATGAGCAGTTCTTC. It codes for CASSHGAGGARNYRNEQFF.

V usage is TRBV4-1 and J usage is TRBJ1-1, with D possibly being TRBD1 (5 bases). The CDR3 covers 14 residues. V lost 3 bases and J 1 base, leaving 9 bases between the germline ends. From germline, CDR1 is MGHRA and CDR2 YSYEKL. The CDR3 DNA reads as TGCGCCAGCAGCCATTGGCAGGGGAACACTGAAGCTTTCTTT. Its translation is CASSHWQGNTEAFF.

This clonotype was counted between two and nine times. The V call is TRBV12-3 or TRBV12-4, the J call TRBJ2-7; D is possibly TRBD1 (6 bases). The CDR3 runs to 14 residues. Trimming shortened V by 2 bases and J by 4 bases, and 12 bases separated the two germline ends. The CDR3 bases are TGTGCCAGCAGTTTAACGGACAGACGATACGAGCAGTACTTC. This gives the protein CASSLTDRRYEQYF.

This clonotype has more than one count but fewer than ten. The chain uses TRBV14 and TRBJ1-1; D is unclear. The germline gives CDR1 SGHDN, CDR2 FVKESK. Trimming stripped 2 bases from V and 1 base from J, with 14 bases between. CDR3 length: 16 residues. In DNA, the CDR3 is TGTGCCAGCAGCCAAAGATCCTTAGGCAGGAACACTGAAGCTTTCTTT. Translation: CASSQRSLGRNTEAFF.

The table lists this clonotype with many counts. The chain couples TRBV4-3 to TRBJ2-6, with D tentatively TRBD1 or TRBD2 (6 bases each). Per the germline V gene, CDR1 is LGHNA and CDR2 is YSLEER. CDR3 length: 16 residues. Trimming took off 1 base at V and 2 bases at J, with 9 bases between the two ends. The CDR3 is CASSQAEGAGANVLTF. The CDR3, as DNA: TGCGCCAGCAGCCAAGCGGAGGGGGCTGGGGCCAACGTCCTGACTTTC.

The gene calls are TRBV7-9 and TRBJ2-3; 7 bases line up with TRBD1. J lost 2 bases, V lost 0 bases, and 8 bases had no gene match. The CDR3 runs to 17 residues. The germline V gene has CDR1 SEHNR and CDR2 FQNEAQ (reference sequence). The DNA of the CDR3 is TGTGCCAGCAGCTTAGCTACCGGGACAGCATACACAGATACGCAGTATTTT. Translated: CASSLATGTAYTDTQYF.

This clonotype has more than one count but fewer than ten. This chain links TRBV6-5 with TRBJ2-6; D ambiguous. The V end lost 2 bases, the J end lost 0 bases, and 8 bases lay between the germline ends. The CDR3 consists of 16 residues. Germline V CDR1 and CDR2: MNHEY, SVGAGI. The CDR3 nucleotides read TGTGCCAGCAGTTACGCCGTGAGCTCTGGGGCCAACGTCCTGACTTTC. Protein: CASSYAVSSGANVLTF.

This rearrangement joins TRBV4-2 to TRBJ2-3; no definite D call. Germline V gene lookup returns CDR1 LGHNA and CDR2 YNFKEQ. The V and J ends lost 1 base and 3 bases respectively, with 11 bases between them. The CDR3 is 15 residues long. The CDR3 sequence: CASSQASTPTDTQYF. DNA of the CDR3: TGTGCCAGCAGCCAAGCGTCGACTCCGACAGATACGCAGTATTTT.

The sample holds a few counts of this clonotype. This chain connects TRBV5-6 to TRBJ2-7, with 10 positions matching TRBD1. V shed 4 bases, J shed 3 bases, and the junction held 4 bases outside the gene matches. The CDR3 is 14 amino acids. Germline V gene lookup returns CDR1 SGHDT and CDR2 YYEEEE. CDR3 sequence: CASSLGTGVYEQYV. Written as DNA, the CDR3 is TGTGCCAGCAGCCTGGGGACAGGGGTCTACGAGCAGTACGTC.

The chain has TRBV6-6 and TRBJ2-7; the D gene is possibly TRBD2 (5 bases). Trimming took 6 bases from V and 0 from J, leaving 12 bases between them. This CDR3 has 14 residues. Germline values: CDR1 MNHNY, CDR2 SVGAGI (reference sequence). CDR3 bases: TGTGCCAGCAGATGGACGGGGAGCTCCTACGAGCAGTACTTC. Encoded protein: CASRWTGSSYEQYF.

This clonotype was observed many times. The chain links TRBV7-7 to TRBJ2-2, with TRBD1 matching over 8 bases. Germline assignment: CDR1 SSHAT and CDR2 FNYEAQ (reference sequence). This CDR3 has 15 amino acids. Trimming removed 2 bases from V and 5 bases from J; junction bases left unmatched: 4. In DNA, the CDR3 is TGTGCCAGCAGCTTAAAGACAGGGGTGACCGGGGAGCTGTTTTTT. Translation gives CASSLKTGVTGELFF.